The 17 T cell receptor beta chains presented below share a single source sample, sequenced in a study of blood T cell repertoires in COVID-19. Assay used: immunoSEQ multiplex PCR; TCRdb lists only in-frame clones, some missing. The sample has 200,000 to 250,000 clones, 70% to 85% seen once. What was sequenced was PBMCs or T cells enriched from blood (not recorded which). Every receptor here comes from a man aged 35-49 years who had recovered from COVID-19.

This sequence joins TRBV6-1 and TRBJ1-3, with TRBD1 matching 8 bases. Germline V lookup: CDR1 MNHNS, CDR2 SASEGT. J gave up 2 bases and V 1 base, and 4 bases lay outside the gene matches. The CDR3 extends over 16 amino acids. CDR3 in DNA: TGTGCCAGCAGTGAAGTACGACAGGGGCCTGGAAACACCATATATTTT. Translating gives CASSEVRQGPGNTIYF.

The rearrangement uses TRBV7-6 and TRBJ1-1; the D gene is possibly TRBD1 (5 bases). The germline V gene has CDR1 SGHVS and CDR2 FNYEAQ. The CDR3 extends over 14 amino acids. The ends were cut back, 0 bases at V and 2 bases at J, with 7 bases in the middle. CDR3 protein: CASSLAGLNTEAFF. The CDR3 nucleotides read TGTGCCAGCAGCTTAGCGGGACTTAACACTGAAGCTTTCTTT.

The genes are TRBV25-1 and TRBJ1-6; a weak D match, TRBD1 (5 bases). CDR1 and CDR2 from the germline V gene are MGHDK and SYGVNS. CDR3 size: 15 residues. Trimming shortened V by 4 bases and J by 9 bases, and 16 bases separated the two germline ends. CDR3 in DNA: TGTGCCAGCAGTGTCCAGGGTCTTTTAGGTTCACCCCTCCACTTT. This gives the protein CASSVQGLLGSPLHF.

The V gene is TRBV2, the J gene TRBJ1-5, with 8 bases fitting TRBD1. The V gene's germline CDR1 is SNHLY and CDR2 FYNNEI. This CDR3 is built from 14 residues. V gave up 3 bases and J gave up 5 bases; unmatched junction bases: 3. The CDR3 DNA follows: TGTGCCAGCAGTGACAGCAGGGGGCATCAGCCCCAGCATTTT. It translates to CASSDSRGHQPQHF.

V usage is TRBV7-2 and J usage is TRBJ2-5, with 7 bases fitting TRBD1. The CDR3 runs to 14 residues. The ends lost 5 bases at V and 4 bases at J; junction bases unmatched: 7. The germline V gene encodes CDR1 SGHTA and CDR2 FQGNSA. The CDR3 protein is CASSPETGTETQYF. The CDR3 bases are TGTGCCAGCAGCCCCGAGACAGGGACAGAGACCCAGTACTTC.

The V call is TRBV28, the J call TRBJ2-7, with 11 bases matching TRBD1. CDR1 MDHEN and CDR2 SYDVKM come from the germline V gene. The CDR3 has 15 amino acids. J was trimmed by 0 bases and V by 10 bases; bases with no gene match: 8. In nucleotides, the CDR3 is TGTGCCACTGAGGCGGGGACAGGGGGCTCCTACGAGCAGTACTTC. This sequence encodes CATEAGTGGSYEQYF.

The CDR3 region has the DNA TGTGCCAGCAGCGGGGTGGTGACCCGGGACAGGAAATACAACTATGGCTACACCTTC. This encodes CASSGVVTRDRKYNYGYTF. The chain combines TRBV9 with TRBJ1-2; 8 bases are a match to TRBD1. Germline values: CDR1 SGDLS, CDR2 YYNGEE. Unmatched junction bases numbered 18, after V lost 3 bases and J lost 2 bases. CDR3 length equals 19 residues. The whole variable domain, remainder taken from reference TRBV9 and TRBJ1-2, is DSGVTQTPKHLITATGQRVTLRCSPRSGDLSVYWYQQSLDQGLQFLIQYYNGEERAKGNILERFSAQQFPDLHSELNLSSLELGDSALYFCASSGVVTRDRKYNYGYTFGSGTRLTVV.

The gene calls are TRBV2 and TRBJ1-1; possibly TRBD1 for D (6 bases). This CDR3 spans 14 amino acids. Trimming cost V 6 bases and J 6 bases, with 17 bases left between them. Per germline, CDR1 SNHLY and CDR2 FYNNEI. As DNA, the CDR3 is TGTGCCAGCAGCAGGGGAAACACCAACTCTGAAGCTTTCTTT. Its translation is CASSRGNTNSEAFF.

The chain is built from TRBV28 and TRBJ1-2; TRBD1 might be the D (5 bases). V was pared by 6 bases and J by 4 bases, with 15 bases between. Per the germline V gene, CDR1 is MDHEN and CDR2 is SYDVKM. The CDR3 sequence is 14 residues long. DNA of the CDR3: TGTGCCAGCAGCAGAGGAGACAGCCTCTATGGCTACACCTTC. It yields the protein CASSRGDSLYGYTF.

V gene TRBV5-4 combines with J gene TRBJ1-1; 7 bases line up with TRBD1. Germline V gene lookup returns CDR1 SGHNT and CDR2 YYREEE (reference sequence). The CDR3 covers 17 residues. Trimming took 3 bases from V and 4 from J; bases not matched to a gene: 15. CDR3 residues: CASSSRRDRAGGTEAFF. The CDR3 DNA is TGTGCCAGCAGCTCACGTAGAGACAGGGCTGGGGGCACTGAAGCTTTCTTT.

The chain has TRBV3-1 (or the pseudogene TRBV3-2) and TRBJ1-2; 10 bases are shared with TRBD1. CDR3 size: 14 residues. Germline V gives CDR1 LGHDT, CDR2 YNNKEL (reference sequence). The J segment lost 8 bases and the V segment lost 6 bases, leaving 9 bases of the junction unmatched. The CDR3 nucleotides read TGTGCCAGCAGAAGCCTCGGGACAGGGGTCGGCTACACCTTC. Translating it yields CASRSLGTGVGYTF.

The chain has TRBV4-3 and TRBJ2-2; 10 bases align to TRBD1. The CDR3 extends over 17 amino acids. Trimming at V came to 0 bases and at J to 8 bases, leaving 9 bases not matched to a gene. The germline V gene encodes CDR1 LGHNA and CDR2 YSLEER. Here the CDR3 DNA reads TGCGCCAGCAGCCAAGAATTGTGGACAGGGGGAACAGGGGAGCTGTTTTTT. It encodes CASSQELWTGGTGELFF.

Here the CDR3 reads CASSPSIVSYEQYF. CDR3 nucleotide sequence: TGTGCCAGCTCACCGTCCATAGTCTCCTACGAGCAGTACTTC. This chain connects TRBV18 to TRBJ2-7; no clear D gene. The germline V gene has CDR1 KGHSH and CDR2 LQKENI. CDR3 length equals 14 residues. V lost 3 bases, J lost 0 bases, and 9 bases lay in between.

The chain uses TRBV10-3 and TRBJ2-7; 8 nucleotides match TRBD1. Trimming at V came to 0 bases and at J to 4 bases, leaving 5 bases not matched to a gene. CDR1 is ENHRY, CDR2 SYGVKD, per germline. The CDR3 has 15 residues. The CDR3 DNA sequence: TGTGCCATCAGTGAGTCACCGGGACAGGATTACGAGCAGTACTTC. Translation gives CAISESPGQDYEQYF.

This chain uses TRBV5-1 with TRBJ2-7; TRBD2 might be the D (6 bases). Per the germline V gene, CDR1 is SGHRS and CDR2 is YFSETQ. The V and J ends lost 3 bases and 3 bases respectively, with 7 bases between them. CDR3 size: 12 residues. CDR3 DNA: TGCGCCAGCAGCTCGGAGGGCTACGAGCAGTACTTC. Translating gives CASSSEGYEQYF. Combining the CDR3 with reference TRBV5-1 and TRBJ2-7 gives the whole variable domain KAGVTQTPRYLIKTRGQQVTLSCSPISGHRSVSWYQQTPGQGLQFLFEYFSETQRNKGNFPGRFSGRQFSNSRSEMNVSTLELGDSALYLCASSSEGYEQYFGPGTRLTVT.

The rearrangement links TRBV2 to TRBJ2-7, with 7 nucleotides matching TRBD1. CDR1 is SNHLY, CDR2 FYNNEI, per germline. CDR3 length equals 16 residues. V lost 5 bases and J lost 2; bases outside the gene matches: 12. CDR3 DNA sequence: TGTGCCAGCAGTTCCACGGGACAGCACCCGACCTACGAGCAGTACTTC. It encodes CASSSTGQHPTYEQYF.

This clone has more than one count but fewer than ten. This rearrangement joins TRBV6-5 to TRBJ1-6, with 8 bases matching TRBD1. V was clipped by 10 bases and J by 7 bases; unmatched bases: 6. Germline lookup yields CDR1 MNHEY and CDR2 SVGAGI. The CDR3 covers 13 residues. The CDR3: CATPTGDNSPLHF. The CDR3, as DNA: TGTGCCACCCCGACAGGGGACAATTCACCCCTCCACTTT.